This T cell receptor beta chain was documented in a study of CXCR3-negative and CXCR3-positive naive CD8 T cells. Looking at the study overall: Every library held about 1.5 +/- 0.3 million TRB reads, and the total came to roughly 150 million. Findings of the study overall: With CXCR3 expression partially decreased after cryopreservation, most assays relied on fresh PBMCs.

TRB cDNA libraries were made by UMI-labeled 5' RACE. TCRdb reprocessed the 5' RACE reads, with one entry per CDR3 protein and no DNA. The sample includes 50,000 to 55,000 distinct CDR3 sequences. As for this clonotype: Its antigen is currently unknown.

CDR1 and CDR2 (germline): MDHEN, SYDVKM. The CDR3 runs 16 residues. Specimen: naive CXCR3- CD8+ T cells from blood. The subset denotes: CD45RO-CCR7+CD27+CD95- naive CD8+ T cells lacking CXCR3 (TNR3-). The TCR sequence derives from a human donor in good health. Some clones in this sample may be carry-over from other donors' samples. The rearrangement joins TRBV28 to TRBJ2-7; as DNA is missing, the TRBD1 call by TCRdb cannot be tested. The CDR3 spells CASSPIRGKSSYEQYF.